This TCR beta chain was recorded in a study of cytomegalovirus exposure and HLA in healthy donors. For this clone: The antigen is undetermined.

Findings and limits, study-wide: The authors later found most CMV-associated TCR beta chains appeared HLA-restricted. A missense variant in DCLRE1C was later tied to TCR beta V- and J-gene trimming.

In the PCR, 60 Vbeta and 13 Jbeta primers were used. Sequencing used immunoSEQ multiplex PCR; TCRdb keeps in-frame clones, though not all of them. The table includes about 150,000 clones, 75% to 85% detected once. CDR1 is MNHNY and CDR2 is SVGAGI in the germline V gene (reference sequence). With V trimmed by 4 bases and J by 7 bases, 5 bases remained unmatched. The CDR3 totals 13 residues. The chain is built from TRBV6-6 and TRBJ1-1; TRBD1 aligns across 8 bases. Sequencing input: PBMCs. The clonotype originates from a man aged 50 to 60 in good health and CMV-seropositive. The CDR3, as DNA: TGTGCCAGCAGTTCAACAGGGGGAGGTGAAGCTTTCTTT. It translates to CASSSTGGGEAFF.